These 17 T cell receptor beta chains came from one sample sequenced in a study of blood T cell repertoires in COVID-19. Sequenced by immunoSEQ multiplex PCR; TCRdb stores in-frame clones only, minus some. The sample contains about 52,000 clones, 85% to 90% of which appear only once. Source material: peripheral blood. The receptors originated from a man between 65 and 80 years old with acute or convalescent COVID-19.

The rearrangement links TRBV5-6 to TRBJ1-5; 7 bases are a match to TRBD1. CDR1 is SGHDT, CDR2 YYEEEE, per germline. V shed 3 bases and J 2 bases; nucleotides not matched to a gene: 8. The CDR3 spans 16 residues. CDR3 loop: CASSSKRQGGNQPQHF. The CDR3 DNA reads TGTGCCAGCAGCTCAAAAAGACAGGGAGGCAATCAGCCCCAGCATTTT.

This clone has just one count. V and J are TRBV6-5 and TRBJ2-7, with 10 nucleotides matching TRBD2. The CDR3 consists of 14 residues. V dropped 2 bases and J dropped 6; count of bases not matched to a gene: 4. The germline gives CDR1 MNHEY, CDR2 SVGAGI. CDR3 residues: CASSYISGRGEQYF. The CDR3 nucleotides read TGTGCCAGCAGTTACATCAGCGGGAGGGGCGAGCAGTACTTC.

The chain carries TRBV15 and TRBJ2-1; 10 bases match TRBD2. The germline gives CDR1 LNHNV, CDR2 YYDKDF (reference sequence). This CDR3 is 21 amino acids long. The junction had 21 bases not matched to a gene; V was cut back by 0 bases and J by 7 bases. In nucleotides, the CDR3 is TGTGCCACCAGCAGAGATCTCCGGGGGGCACGTATCACTAGCGGGAAGAATGAGCAGTTCTTC. Its protein product is CATSRDLRGARITSGKNEQFF.

The V call is TRBV28, the J call TRBJ1-1; 7 bases map to TRBD1. V trimming: 5 bases; J trimming: 1 base; junction bases outside the gene matches: 4. This CDR3 is 14 amino acids long. The germline gives CDR1 MDHEN, CDR2 SYDVKM. DNA for the CDR3: TGTGCCAGCAGTCCCCGACAGGGGAACACTGAAGCTTTCTTT. Translating gives CASSPRQGNTEAFF.

The chain is built from TRBV7-2 and TRBJ1-3, with D possibly TRBD1 on 5 matching bases. The CDR3 has 13 amino acids. The germline CDR1 and CDR2 sequences are SGHTA and FQGNSA. Trimming left V 3 bases short and J 4 bases short, with 7 bases between. In DNA form, the CDR3 reads TGTGCCAGCAGCTTGAGACAGGGAAACACCATATATTTT. It is translated as CASSLRQGNTIYF.

V is TRBV6-2 or TRBV6-3 and J is TRBJ2-4; D unresolved. V lost 2 bases, J lost 0 bases, and 17 bases lay in between. This CDR3 is built from 18 residues. Germline V gene lookup returns CDR1 MNHEY and CDR2 SVGEGT. For the CDR3, the DNA is TGTGCCAGCAGTTACCCCACAGAATCAACATTAGCCAAAAACATTCAGTACTTC. Amino acids: CASSYPTESTLAKNIQYF.

V usage is TRBV3-1 (or the pseudogene TRBV3-2) and J usage is TRBJ2-5, with TRBD2 identical over 12 bases. With V trimmed by 6 bases and J by 5 bases, 7 bases remained unmatched. There are 15 residues in the CDR3. Germline V CDR1 and CDR2: LGHDT, YNNKEL (reference sequence). The chain's CDR3 is CASRPWTSGAETQYF. CDR3 nucleotides: TGTGCCAGCAGACCTTGGACTAGCGGGGCGGAGACCCAGTACTTC.

The V and J genes are TRBV28 and TRBJ1-6, with D unresolved. With 2 bases removed from V and 1 base from J, the gap between germline ends came to 12 bases. This CDR3 contains 17 residues. CDR1 and CDR2 from the germline V gene are MDHEN and SYDVKM. CDR3 loop: CASSLPHSASYNSPLHF. DNA of the CDR3: TGTGCCAGCAGTTTACCTCATAGCGCGTCCTATAATTCACCCCTCCACTTT.

The chain is built from TRBV19 and TRBJ1-2, with D uncertain. CDR1 and CDR2 from the germline V gene are LNHDA and SQIVND (reference sequence). Trimming took off 3 bases at V and 4 bases at J, with 9 bases between the two ends. This CDR3 contains 13 residues. CDR3 region: CASSMSQAYGYTF. As DNA, the CDR3 is TGTGCCAGTAGTATGAGTCAGGCCTATGGCTACACCTTC.

V gene TRBV10-2 combines with J gene TRBJ1-1, with 7 bases that match TRBD1. The CDR3 runs to 16 residues. CDR1 is WSHSY, CDR2 SAAADI, per germline. Trimming removed 3 bases from V and 7 bases from J; junction bases left unmatched: 14. CDR3 coding DNA: TGCGCCAGCAGTGAAGGGTCCAGGGGGGCGAGGATTGAAGCTTTCTTT. The encoded protein is CASSEGSRGARIEAFF.

This clone has just a few counts. The chain couples TRBV7-2 to TRBJ1-3; 9 positions agree with TRBD1. CDR3 length: 16 residues. Per the germline V gene, CDR1 is SGHTA and CDR2 is FQGNSA. V shed 3 bases, J shed 4 bases, and the junction held 7 bases outside the gene matches. Written as DNA, the CDR3 is TGTGCCAGCAGCTTCCTGGGACAGGGCTTGGGAAACACCATATATTTT. Its translation is CASSFLGQGLGNTIYF.

The CDR3 nucleotides are TGTGCCAGCAGCCAAGCAGTCCTAGCGGGGGCCGGAGAGACCCAGTACTTC. Translating it yields CASSQAVLAGAGETQYF. V usage is TRBV3-1 (or the pseudogene TRBV3-2) and J usage is TRBJ2-5; 10 bases agree with TRBD2. Looked up from germline, CDR1 is LGHDT and CDR2 is YNNKEL (reference sequence). V lost 1 base, J lost 4 bases, and 9 bases stayed unmatched. CDR3 length equals 17 residues.

The chain joins TRBV11-2 to TRBJ2-7; 8 positions match TRBD2. Germline V gene lookup returns CDR1 SGHAT and CDR2 FQNNGV. The CDR3 covers 15 residues. V lost 1 base and J lost 5; bases outside the gene matches: 7. The chain's CDR3 is CASSLGLARVDEQYF. CDR3 sequence (DNA): TGTGCCAGCAGCTTAGGACTAGCGAGGGTCGACGAGCAGTACTTC.

This chain connects TRBV19 to TRBJ2-2; TRBD2 matches 11 bases. The CDR3 spans 16 residues. Germline V gene lookup returns CDR1 LNHDA and CDR2 SQIVND (reference sequence). Trimming took 4 bases from V and 3 from J; bases not matched to a gene: 4. The CDR3 nucleotides are TGTGCCAGTAGTAGTAGCGGGAGGGCGGACACCGGGGAGCTGTTTTTT. Its protein is CASSSSGRADTGELFF.

The chain carries TRBV19 and TRBJ1-2; D not certain. CDR1 LNHDA and CDR2 SQIVND come from the germline V gene (reference sequence). The germline V and J ends were trimmed by 1 base and 8 bases, with 11 bases remaining between them. The CDR3 extends over 13 amino acids. The CDR3, as DNA: TGTGCCAGTAGTATAGCCCGAAATGGCGGCTACACCTTC. Encoded protein: CASSIARNGGYTF.

The rearrangement links TRBV5-4 to TRBJ1-3, with D unclear. CDR3 length: 15 amino acids. V was trimmed by 1 base and J by 0 bases, leaving 8 bases between them. Per the germline V gene, CDR1 is SGHNT and CDR2 is YYREEE (reference sequence). CDR3 amino acids: CASSLQVSSGNTIYF. CDR3 DNA sequence: TGTGCCAGCAGCTTGCAGGTATCCTCTGGAAACACCATATATTTT.

This clone was found once. V is TRBV2 and J is TRBJ2-3; TRBD2 aligns across 7 bases. Germline V lookup: CDR1 SNHLY, CDR2 FYNNEI. V lost 5 bases, J lost 4 bases, and 6 bases stayed unmatched. The CDR3 has 14 amino acids. Here the CDR3 DNA reads TGTGCCAGCAGTAACCGACTAGCCTCAGATACGCAGTATTTT. It encodes CASSNRLASDTQYF.